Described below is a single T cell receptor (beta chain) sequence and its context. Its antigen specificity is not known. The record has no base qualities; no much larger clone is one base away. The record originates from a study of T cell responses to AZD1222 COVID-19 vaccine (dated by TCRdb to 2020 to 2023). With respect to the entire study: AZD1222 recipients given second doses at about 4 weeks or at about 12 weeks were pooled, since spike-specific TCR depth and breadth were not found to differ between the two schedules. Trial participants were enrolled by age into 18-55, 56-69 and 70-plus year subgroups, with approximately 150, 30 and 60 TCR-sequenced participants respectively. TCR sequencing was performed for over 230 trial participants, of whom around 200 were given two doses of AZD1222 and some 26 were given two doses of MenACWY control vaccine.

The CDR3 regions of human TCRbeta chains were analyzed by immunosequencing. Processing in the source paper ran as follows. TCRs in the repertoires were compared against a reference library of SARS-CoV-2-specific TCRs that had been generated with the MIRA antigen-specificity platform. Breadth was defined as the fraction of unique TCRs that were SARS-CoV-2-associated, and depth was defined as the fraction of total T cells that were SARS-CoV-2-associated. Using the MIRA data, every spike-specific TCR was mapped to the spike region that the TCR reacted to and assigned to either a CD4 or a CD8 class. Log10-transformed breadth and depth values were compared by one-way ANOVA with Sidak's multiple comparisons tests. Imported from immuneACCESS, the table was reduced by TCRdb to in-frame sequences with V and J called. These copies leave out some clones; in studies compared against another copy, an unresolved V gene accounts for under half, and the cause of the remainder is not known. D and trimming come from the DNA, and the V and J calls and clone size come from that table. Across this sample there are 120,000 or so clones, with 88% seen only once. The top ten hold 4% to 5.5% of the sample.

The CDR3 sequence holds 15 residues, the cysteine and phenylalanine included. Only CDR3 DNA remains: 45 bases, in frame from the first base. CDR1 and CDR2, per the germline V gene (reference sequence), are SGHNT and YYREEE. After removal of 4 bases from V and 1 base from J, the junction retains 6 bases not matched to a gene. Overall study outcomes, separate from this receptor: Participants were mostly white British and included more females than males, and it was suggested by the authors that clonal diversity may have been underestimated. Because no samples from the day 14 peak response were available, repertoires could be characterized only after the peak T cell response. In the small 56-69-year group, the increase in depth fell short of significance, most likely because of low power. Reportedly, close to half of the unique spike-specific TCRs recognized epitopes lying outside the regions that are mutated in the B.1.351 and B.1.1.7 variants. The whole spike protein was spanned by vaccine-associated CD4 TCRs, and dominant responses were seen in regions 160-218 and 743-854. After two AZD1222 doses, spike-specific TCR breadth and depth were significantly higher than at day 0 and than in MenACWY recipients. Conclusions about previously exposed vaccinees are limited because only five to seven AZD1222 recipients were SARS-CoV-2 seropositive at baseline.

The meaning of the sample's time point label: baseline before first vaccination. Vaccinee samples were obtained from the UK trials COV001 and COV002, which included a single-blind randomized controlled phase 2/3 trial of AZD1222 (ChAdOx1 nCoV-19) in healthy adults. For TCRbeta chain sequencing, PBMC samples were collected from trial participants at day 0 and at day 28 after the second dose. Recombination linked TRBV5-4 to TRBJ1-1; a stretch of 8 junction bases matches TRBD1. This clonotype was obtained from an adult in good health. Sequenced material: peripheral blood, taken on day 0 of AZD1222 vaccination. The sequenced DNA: TGTGCCAGCAGCGCGGACAGGGCGCCGAACACTGAAGCTTTCTTT. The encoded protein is CASSADRAPNTEAFF. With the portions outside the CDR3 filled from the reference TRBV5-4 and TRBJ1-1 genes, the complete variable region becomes ETGVTQSPTHLIKTRGQQVTLRCSSQSGHNTVSWYQQALGQGPQFIFQYYREEENGRGNFPPRFSGLQFPNYSSELNVNALELDDSALYLCASSADRAPNTEAFFGQGTRLTVV.